Each of the 23 T cell receptor beta chains below was sequenced from the same sample in a study of blood T cell repertoires in COVID-19. Generated by immunoSEQ multiplex PCR, the TCRdb table keeps only in-frame clones and is missing some. The table has 200,000 to 250,000 clones, 84% seen once. Sequencing input: PBMCs or T cells enriched from blood (not recorded which). Every receptor here comes from a woman between 40 and 55 years old who had recovered from COVID-19.

This chain connects TRBV12-3 or TRBV12-4 to TRBJ2-7; 8 bases align to TRBD2. This CDR3 spans 11 amino acids. The CDR3 sequence is CASSLGLVQIV. CDR3 nucleotides: TGTGCCAGCAGTCTGGGACTAGTTCAAATCGTC.

The CDR3 protein is CASSISQGANEKLFF. Written as DNA, the CDR3 is TGTGCCAGCAGCATTTCACAGGGGGCGAATGAAAAACTGTTTTTT. This sequence joins TRBV11-2 and TRBJ1-4, with 9 bases identical to TRBD1. The CDR3 extends over 15 amino acids. V was clipped by 5 bases and J by 5 bases; unmatched bases: 6. CDR1 and CDR2 from the germline V gene are SGHAT and FQNNGV.

Only a few counts were recorded for this clone. CDR3 region: CASRPGRTGELFF. The CDR3 nucleotides read TGTGCCAGCAGACCGGGGAGGACCGGGGAGCTGTTTTTT. V is TRBV7-8 and J is TRBJ2-2; tentative D call: TRBD2 (6 bases). V lost 6 bases and J 5 bases, leaving 10 bases between the germline ends. The V gene's germline CDR1 is SGHVS and CDR2 FQNEAQ. The CDR3 runs to 13 residues.

The gene calls are TRBV13 and TRBJ2-7, with 10 bases aligning to TRBD2. CDR1 is PRHDT, CDR2 FYEKMQ, per germline (reference sequence). This CDR3 contains 18 residues. The ends lost 5 bases at V and 2 bases at J; junction bases unmatched: 15. This chain's CDR3 is CASSPTFPLAGITYEQYF. CDR3 nucleotide sequence: TGTGCCAGCAGCCCAACGTTCCCACTAGCGGGGATAACCTACGAGCAGTACTTC.

This clone was found once. The chain links TRBV19 to TRBJ1-5, with a tentative D call TRBD1 (6 bases). The germline V and J ends were trimmed by 4 bases and 11 bases, with 15 bases remaining between them. CDR1 LNHDA and CDR2 SQIVND come from the germline V gene (reference sequence). The CDR3 consists of 13 residues. The CDR3 loop is CASSTDRWAAQHF. The CDR3 nucleotides are TGTGCCAGTAGTACCGACAGGTGGGCGGCCCAGCATTTT.

The gene calls are TRBV30 and TRBJ1-4; weak D call: TRBD1 (5 bases). Germline lookup yields CDR1 GTSNPN and CDR2 SVGIG (reference sequence). Trimming shortened V by 3 bases and J by 3 bases, and 8 bases separated the two germline ends. CDR3 length: 13 residues. In DNA form, the CDR3 reads TGTGCCTGGAGGGGGCAATCTAATGAAAAACTGTTTTTT. Protein sequence: CAWRGQSNEKLFF.

This clone was counted a single time. This chain joins TRBV4-1 and TRBJ1-2, with 7 bases matching TRBD1. Germline loops: CDR1 MGHRA, CDR2 YSYEKL. V dropped 2 bases and J dropped 6; count of bases not matched to a gene: 6. This CDR3 spans 14 amino acids. CDR3 bases: TGCGCCAGCAGCCAAACCGGGACAGAGAATGGCTACACCTTC. Its translation is CASSQTGTENGYTF.

This clone was detected only a few times. V gene TRBV3-1 (or the pseudogene TRBV3-2) combines with J gene TRBJ2-7; D may be TRBD1 (5 bases). The V and J ends lost 5 bases and 4 bases respectively, with 12 bases between them. The CDR3 runs 13 residues. The germline gives CDR1 LGHDT, CDR2 YNNKEL (reference sequence). CDR3 nucleotides: TGTGCCAGCAGCAACATAGACAGTTACGAGCAGTACTTC. Translating it yields CASSNIDSYEQYF.

The chain couples TRBV9 to TRBJ2-7; 8 bases match TRBD2. The junction had 9 bases not matched to a gene; V was cut back by 0 bases and J by 4 bases. This CDR3 comprises 16 residues. The V gene's germline CDR1 is SGDLS and CDR2 YYNGEE. CDR3 nucleotide sequence: TGTGCCAGCAGCGTAGAAAGCGGCGGGAGGCTGTACGAGCAGTACTTC. Translated, it gives CASSVESGGRLYEQYF.

This clone showed up just a few times. The V call is TRBV19, the J call TRBJ1-2, with 8 bases lining up with TRBD1. Looked up from germline, CDR1 is LNHDA and CDR2 is SQIVND (reference sequence). Trimming at V came to 4 bases and at J to 2 bases, leaving 3 bases not matched to a gene. The CDR3 contains 14 residues. The CDR3 DNA reads as TGTGCCAGTAGTACCAGACAGGGGAACTATGGCTACACCTTC. It is translated as CASSTRQGNYGYTF.

This chain links TRBV6-6 with TRBJ2-7; no firm D call. The CDR3 runs to 10 residues. V gave up 10 bases and J gave up 3 bases, with 7 bases separating them. Germline V gives CDR1 MNHNY, CDR2 SVGAGI (reference sequence). CDR3 protein: CATRVYEQYV. Written as DNA, the CDR3 is TGTGCCACGCGAGTCTACGAGCAGTACGTC.

The chain carries TRBV10-3 and TRBJ1-5; possible D gene TRBD1, 5 bases. The V end was cut by 4 bases, the J end by 4 bases, with 11 bases between. Germline V gene lookup returns CDR1 ENHRY and CDR2 SYGVKD. The CDR3 is 14 residues long. CDR3 in amino acids: CAISVSGLNQPQHF. The CDR3 coding sequence is TGTGCCATCAGTGTATCAGGGCTGAATCAGCCCCAGCATTTT.

This chain connects TRBV30 to TRBJ2-3; D is ambiguous. The CDR3 is 13 residues long. Trimming left V 4 bases short and J 1 base short, with 9 bases between. Looked up from germline, CDR1 is GTSNPN and CDR2 is SVGIG (reference sequence). The chain's CDR3 is CAWIEFRTDTQYF. The CDR3 bases are TGTGCCTGGATTGAGTTCCGCACAGATACGCAGTATTTT.

This chain connects TRBV5-1 to TRBJ2-3, with 7 bases fitting TRBD2. In germline, CDR1 is SGHRS, CDR2 YFSETQ. CDR3 length: 16 residues. V lost 3 bases and J lost 4; bases outside the gene matches: 11. The CDR3 bases are TGCGCCAGCAGCTCCCTAATAGCGGGCCACGCAGATACGCAGTATTTT. This gives the protein CASSSLIAGHADTQYF.

The chain joins TRBV11-2 to TRBJ2-7; maybe TRBD1 (6 bases). V was pared by 10 bases and J by 1 base, with 17 bases between. Germline assignment: CDR1 SGHAT and CDR2 FQNNGV. This CDR3 region has 14 residues. CDR3 region: CATQTGTLSYEQYF. CDR3 coding DNA: TGTGCCACCCAGACCGGGACACTTTCCTACGAGCAGTACTTC.

The chain links TRBV10-1 to TRBJ2-1; TRBD1 agrees at 11 bases. V trimming: 3 bases; J trimming: 10 bases; junction bases outside the gene matches: 11. Looked up from germline, CDR1 is WNHNN and CDR2 is SYGVQD (reference sequence). CDR3 length equals 16 residues. In nucleotides, the CDR3 is TGCGCCAGCAGTGATTCACCGGGACAGGGGGTCGGGGAGCAGTTCTTC. It specifies CASSDSPGQGVGEQFF.

The chain has TRBV28 and TRBJ1-1; TRBD1 matches at 7 bases. The CDR3 has 14 residues. Trimming took 5 bases from V and 4 from J; bases not matched to a gene: 7. Per the germline V gene, CDR1 is MDHEN and CDR2 is SYDVKM. In DNA, the CDR3 is TGTGCCAGCAGTCCCCAATACAGGGGCACTGAAGCTTTCTTT. As protein: CASSPQYRGTEAFF.

V is TRBV30 and J is TRBJ1-5; TRBD1 might be the D (5 bases). Trimming removed 3 bases at V and 5 bases at J, with 11 bases between. Per germline, CDR1 GTSNPN and CDR2 SVGIG (reference sequence). The CDR3 consists of 13 residues. The CDR3 nucleotides read TGTGCCTGGAGCAGGGCTGGCGATCAGCCCCAGCATTTT. It encodes CAWSRAGDQPQHF.

The chain combines TRBV12-3 or TRBV12-4 with TRBJ2-3; TRBD2 matches 7 bases. The V gene end was trimmed by 8 bases and the J gene end by 6 bases; junction bases not matched to a gene: 5. CDR3 length equals 12 residues. CDR3 coding DNA: TGTGCCAGCGGTAATAGCGGGGATACGCAGTATTTT. It codes for CASGNSGDTQYF.

This clone was seen only once. The chain joins TRBV3-1 (or the pseudogene TRBV3-2) to TRBJ2-5, with 7 nucleotides matching TRBD1. V lost 4 bases to trimming and J lost 1 base; unmatched junction nucleotides: 3. Germline CDR1 and CDR2: LGHDT and YNNKEL (reference sequence). The CDR3 runs to 14 residues. The DNA for the CDR3 is TGTGCCAGCAGCCCCTGGGACAGCCAAGAGACCCAGTACTTC. This translates into CASSPWDSQETQYF.

The chain joins TRBV7-2 to TRBJ2-1; 9 nucleotides agree with TRBD2. CDR1 SGHTA and CDR2 FQGNSA come from the germline V gene. The trim removed 2 bases at V and 0 bases at J, leaving 5 bases unmatched. This CDR3 has 17 amino acids. Written as DNA, the CDR3 is TGTGCCAGCAGCTTACTGACTAGCGGACGCTCCTACAATGAGCAGTTCTTC. This encodes CASSLLTSGRSYNEQFF.

The V gene is TRBV19, the J gene TRBJ2-3; a possible D gene is TRBD2 (6 bases). The CDR3 has 15 residues. In germline, CDR1 is LNHDA, CDR2 SQIVND (reference sequence). V was pared by 10 bases and J by 3 bases, with 20 bases between. The CDR3 region is CATQEDGRGTDTQYF. CDR3 nucleotide sequence: TGTGCCACTCAGGAGGACGGGAGAGGTACAGATACGCAGTATTTT.

The chain joins TRBV27 to TRBJ1-2; TRBD1 aligns across 7 bases. The V and J ends lost 6 bases and 4 bases, in that order; junction bases with no gene match: 8. The CDR3 is 14 amino acids. Germline V gene sequence: CDR1 MNHEY, CDR2 SMNVEV (reference sequence). CDR3 DNA sequence: TGTGCCAGCAGCCCAGGGGGTTCACTCTATGGCTACACCTTC. Amino acids: CASSPGGSLYGYTF.